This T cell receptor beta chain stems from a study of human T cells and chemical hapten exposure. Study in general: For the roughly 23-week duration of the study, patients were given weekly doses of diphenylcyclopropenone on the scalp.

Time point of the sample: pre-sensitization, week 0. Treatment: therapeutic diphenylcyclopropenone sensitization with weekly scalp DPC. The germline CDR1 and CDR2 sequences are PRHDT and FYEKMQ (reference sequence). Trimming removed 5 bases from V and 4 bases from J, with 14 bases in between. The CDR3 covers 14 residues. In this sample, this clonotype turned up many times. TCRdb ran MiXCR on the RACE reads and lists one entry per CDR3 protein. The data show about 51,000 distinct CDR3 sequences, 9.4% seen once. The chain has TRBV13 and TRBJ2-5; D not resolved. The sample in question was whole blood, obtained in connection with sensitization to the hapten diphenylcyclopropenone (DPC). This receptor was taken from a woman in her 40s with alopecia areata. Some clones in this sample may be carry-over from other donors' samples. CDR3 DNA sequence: TGTGCCAGCAGCCTGCTAAGGAACCCAGAGACCCAGTACTTC. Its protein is CASSLLRNPETQYF.